Included here is one TCR beta chain sequence, with context. These data come from a study of chemoradiotherapy in HPV16-positive cancers. V lost 5 bases and J lost 4; bases outside the gene matches: 8. The CDR3 has 14 amino acids. From germline, CDR1 is MDHEN and CDR2 SYDVKM. Profiling relied on immunoSEQ multiplex PCR, and the TCRdb table lists in-frame clones only, not all of them. This sample yields 65,000 to 80,000 clones, of which about 88% are seen a single time; 4% to 5% belongs to the top ten. The chain joins TRBV28 to TRBJ2-7; 7 positions agree with TRBD1. This specimen consisted of blood, obtained from a patient who underwent chemoradiotherapy. The receptor's source is a human donor with HPV-associated anogenital cancer. CDR3 DNA: TGTGCCAGCAGTACTACGACAGGGTTTTACGAGCAGTACTTC. Protein product: CASSTTTGFYEQYF.